This entry features one T cell receptor (beta chain) sequence. This specimen comes from a study of high-grade serous ovarian cancer treatment subgroups. V dropped 4 bases and J dropped 0; count of bases not matched to a gene: 9. CDR1 is SGHRS and CDR2 is YFSETQ in the germline V gene. The CDR3 runs to 17 residues. Assay: immunoSEQ multiplex PCR; the TCRdb copy retains only in-frame clones and omits some. The data hold about 5,500 clones, with roughly 80% observed a single time. Tumor tissue was taken before any definitive surgery or chemotherapy was given. Input material: tumor tissue. The V call is TRBV5-1, the J call TRBJ1-3, with TRBD1 matching over 8 bases. This TCR came from a human donor with high-grade serous ovarian cancer. The DNA for the CDR3 is TGCGCCAGCAGCGAGACAGGGGATCCAAGCTCTGGAAACACCATATATTTT. Amino acids: CASSETGDPSSGNTIYF. The entire variable domain, with the rest obtained from reference TRBV5-1 and TRBJ1-3, is as follows: KAGVTQTPRYLIKTRGQQVTLSCSPISGHRSVSWYQQTPGQGLQFLFEYFSETQRNKGNFPGRFSGRQFSNSRSEMNVSTLELGDSALYLCASSETGDPSSGNTIYFGEGSWLTVV.